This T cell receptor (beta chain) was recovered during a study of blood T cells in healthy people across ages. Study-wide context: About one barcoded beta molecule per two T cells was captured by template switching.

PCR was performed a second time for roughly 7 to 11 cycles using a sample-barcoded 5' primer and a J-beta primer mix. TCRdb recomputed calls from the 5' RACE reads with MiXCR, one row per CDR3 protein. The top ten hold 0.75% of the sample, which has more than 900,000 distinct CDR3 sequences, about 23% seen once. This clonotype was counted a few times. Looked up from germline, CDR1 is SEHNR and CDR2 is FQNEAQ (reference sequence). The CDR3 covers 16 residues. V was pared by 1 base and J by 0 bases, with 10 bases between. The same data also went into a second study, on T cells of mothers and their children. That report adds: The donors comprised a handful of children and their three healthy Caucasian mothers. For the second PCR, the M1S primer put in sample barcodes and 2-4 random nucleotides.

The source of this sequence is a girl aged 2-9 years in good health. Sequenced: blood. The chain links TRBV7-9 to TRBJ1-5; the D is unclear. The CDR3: CASSLGWEDSNQPQHF. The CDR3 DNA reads TGTGCCAGCAGCTTAGGGTGGGAGGATAGCAATCAGCCCCAGCATTTT.